This T cell receptor beta chain was found in a study of OX40 agonist ivuxolimab in advanced cancers. Overall study: Enrollees could have had prior anti-PD-1, anti-PD-L1 or anti-CTLA-4 therapy, which approximately 38% had received.

Autoimmune disease history or systemic immunosuppression barred patients. Profiling relied on immunoSEQ multiplex PCR, and the TCRdb table lists in-frame clones only, not all of them. The table records around 19,000 clones, 86% of them present only once. After removal of 4 bases from V and 4 bases from J, the junction contained 3 bases not matched to a gene. The V gene's germline CDR1 is SGHDT and CDR2 YYEEEE. The CDR3 runs 13 residues. The material sequenced was CD4+ or CD8+ T cells sorted from blood, taken in a trial of the OX40 agonist ivuxolimab. J is TRBJ2-7 and V is TRBV5-6, with 9 bases lining up with TRBD2. This sequence originates from an adult with an advanced solid tumor such as melanoma, head and neck, liver or kidney cancer. DNA for the CDR3: TGTGCCAGCAGCGTTAGCGGGAGTTACGAGCAGTACTTC. Encoded protein: CASSVSGSYEQYF.